The clone carrying this TCR beta chain showed up many times. Its target is unknown. This sample was taken from a study of Graves' ophthalmopathy and Graves' hyperthyroidism. At the level of the study: Researchers obtained peripheral blood at initial diagnosis, before any treatment had begun. Notes on the study in general: A 13-signature model separated ophthalmopathy from stable hyperthyroidism, around 88% sensitivity, approximately 80% specificity. Blood shared most expanded thyroid clonotypes above 0.001 frequency.

Amplification of TCR beta CDR3 regions used RNA transcripts. The library came from an HTBI-primed first-round RT-PCR and a second-round multiplex PCR. TCRdb recomputed calls from the multiplex PCR reads with MiXCR, one row per CDR3 protein. The repertoire consists of hundreds of thousands of distinct CDR3 sequences, with approximately 39% occurring once and the leading ten covering under 3.5%. Looked up from germline, CDR1 is SNHLY and CDR2 is FYNNEI. This CDR3 is built from 16 residues. Unmatched junction bases numbered 4, after V lost 2 bases and J lost 5 bases. The sequence was collected from an adult man with Graves' ophthalmopathy. What was sequenced was peripheral blood. The J gene is TRBJ1-6, the V gene TRBV2; 9 nucleotides match TRBD1. CDR3 loop: CASSERGTGNNSPLHF. The CDR3 nucleotides read TGTGCCAGCAGTGAAAGGGGGACAGGGAATAATTCACCCCTCCACTTT.